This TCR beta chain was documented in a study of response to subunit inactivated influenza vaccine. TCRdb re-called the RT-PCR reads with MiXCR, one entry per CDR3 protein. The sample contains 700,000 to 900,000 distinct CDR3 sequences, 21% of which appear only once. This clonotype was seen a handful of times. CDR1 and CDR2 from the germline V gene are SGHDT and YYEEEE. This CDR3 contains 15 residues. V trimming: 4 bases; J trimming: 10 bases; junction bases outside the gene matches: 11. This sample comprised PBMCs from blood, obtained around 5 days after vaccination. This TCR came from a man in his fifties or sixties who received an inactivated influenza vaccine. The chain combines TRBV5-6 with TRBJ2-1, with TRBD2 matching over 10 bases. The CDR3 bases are TGTGCCAGCAGCAGCCGTGGGCTAGCGGGGGTCGAGCAGTTCTTC. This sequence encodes CASSSRGLAGVEQFF.